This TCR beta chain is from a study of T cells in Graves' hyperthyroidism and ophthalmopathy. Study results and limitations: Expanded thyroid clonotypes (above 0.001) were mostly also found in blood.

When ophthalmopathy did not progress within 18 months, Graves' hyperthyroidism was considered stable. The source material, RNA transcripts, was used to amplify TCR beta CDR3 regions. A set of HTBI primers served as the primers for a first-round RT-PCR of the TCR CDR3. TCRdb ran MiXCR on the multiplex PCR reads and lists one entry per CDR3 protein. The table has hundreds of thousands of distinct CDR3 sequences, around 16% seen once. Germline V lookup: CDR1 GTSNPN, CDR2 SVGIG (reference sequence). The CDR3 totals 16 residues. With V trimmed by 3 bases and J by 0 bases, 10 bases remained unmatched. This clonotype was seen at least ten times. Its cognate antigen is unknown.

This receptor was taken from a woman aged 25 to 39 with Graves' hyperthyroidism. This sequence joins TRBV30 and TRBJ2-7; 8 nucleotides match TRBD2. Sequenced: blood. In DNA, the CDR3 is TGTGCCTGGAGCCCGGGAGGGGCGCTGAGCTCCTACGAGCAGTACTTC. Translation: CAWSPGGALSSYEQYF.